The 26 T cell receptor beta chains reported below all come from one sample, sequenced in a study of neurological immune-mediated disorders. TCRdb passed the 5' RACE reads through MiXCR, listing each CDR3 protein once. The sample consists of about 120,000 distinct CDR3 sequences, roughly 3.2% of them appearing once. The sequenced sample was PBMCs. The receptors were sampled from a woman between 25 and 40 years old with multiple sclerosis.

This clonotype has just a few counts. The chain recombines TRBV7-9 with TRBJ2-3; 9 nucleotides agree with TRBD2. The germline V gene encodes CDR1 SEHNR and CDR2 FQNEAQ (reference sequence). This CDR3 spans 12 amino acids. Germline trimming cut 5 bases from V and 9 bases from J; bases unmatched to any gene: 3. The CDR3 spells CASSRGGGTQYF. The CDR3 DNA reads TGTGCCAGCAGCCGCGGGGGGGGCACGCAGTATTTT.

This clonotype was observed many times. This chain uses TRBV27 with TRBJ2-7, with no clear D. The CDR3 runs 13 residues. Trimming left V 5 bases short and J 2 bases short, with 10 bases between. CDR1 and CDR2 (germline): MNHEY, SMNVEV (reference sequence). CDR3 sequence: CASSPELTYEQYF. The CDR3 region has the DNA TGTGCCAGCAGTCCGGAACTGACCTACGAGCAGTACTTC.

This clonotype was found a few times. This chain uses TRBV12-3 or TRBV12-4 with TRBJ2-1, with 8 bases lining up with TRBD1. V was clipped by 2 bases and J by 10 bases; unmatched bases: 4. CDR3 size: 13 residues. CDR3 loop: CASSLQGAWEQFF. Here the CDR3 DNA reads TGTGCCAGCAGTTTACAGGGGGCTTGGGAGCAGTTCTTC.

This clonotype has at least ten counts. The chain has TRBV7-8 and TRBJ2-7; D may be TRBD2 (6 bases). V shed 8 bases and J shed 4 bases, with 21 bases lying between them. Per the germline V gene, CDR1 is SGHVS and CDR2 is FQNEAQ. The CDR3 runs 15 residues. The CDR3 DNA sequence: TGTGCCAGCCTGGATCTTAAGGCGGGAACGTACGAGCAGTACTTC. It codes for CASLDLKAGTYEQYF. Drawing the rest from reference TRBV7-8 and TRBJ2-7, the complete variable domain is GAGVSQSPRYKVAKRGQDVALRCDPISGHVSLFWYQQALGQGPEFLTYFQNEAQLDKSGLPSDRFFAERPEGSVSTLKIQRTQQEDSAVYLCASLDLKAGTYEQYFGPGTRLTVT.

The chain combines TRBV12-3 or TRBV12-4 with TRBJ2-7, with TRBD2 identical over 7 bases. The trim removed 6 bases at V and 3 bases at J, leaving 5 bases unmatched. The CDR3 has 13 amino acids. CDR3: CASRPAGNYEQYF. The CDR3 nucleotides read TGTGCCAGCAGACCAGCGGGGAACTACGAGCAGTACTTC.

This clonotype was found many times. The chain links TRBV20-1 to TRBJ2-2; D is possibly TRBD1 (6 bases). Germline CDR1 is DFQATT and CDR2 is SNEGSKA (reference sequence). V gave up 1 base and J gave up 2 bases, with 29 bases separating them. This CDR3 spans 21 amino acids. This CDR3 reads CSARVEWVKGGAPINTGELFF. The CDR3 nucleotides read TGCAGTGCTAGAGTCGAGTGGGTTAAAGGGGGTGCCCCGATAAACACCGGGGAGCTGTTTTTT.

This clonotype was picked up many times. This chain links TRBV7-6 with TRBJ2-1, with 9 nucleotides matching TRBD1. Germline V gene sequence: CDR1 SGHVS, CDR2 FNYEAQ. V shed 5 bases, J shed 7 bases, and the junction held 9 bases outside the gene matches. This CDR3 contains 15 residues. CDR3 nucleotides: TGTGCCAGCAGCGCCGGGACAGGGCTACGGAATGAGCAGTTCTTC. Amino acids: CASSAGTGLRNEQFF.

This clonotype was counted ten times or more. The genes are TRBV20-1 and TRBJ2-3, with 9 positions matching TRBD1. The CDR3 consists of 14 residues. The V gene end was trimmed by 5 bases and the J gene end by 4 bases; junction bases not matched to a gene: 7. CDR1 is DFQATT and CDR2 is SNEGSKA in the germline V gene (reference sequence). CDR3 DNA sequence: TGCAGTGCTCGAGGGACAGGGAGGCCAGATACGCAGTATTTT. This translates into CSARGTGRPDTQYF.

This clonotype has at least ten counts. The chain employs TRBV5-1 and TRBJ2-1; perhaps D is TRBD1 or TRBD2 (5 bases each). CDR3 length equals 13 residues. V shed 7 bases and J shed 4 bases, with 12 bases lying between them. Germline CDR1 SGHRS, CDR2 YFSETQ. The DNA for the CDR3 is TGCGCCAGCGGGGGTATTGGGTACAATGAGCAGTTCTTC. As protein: CASGGIGYNEQFF.

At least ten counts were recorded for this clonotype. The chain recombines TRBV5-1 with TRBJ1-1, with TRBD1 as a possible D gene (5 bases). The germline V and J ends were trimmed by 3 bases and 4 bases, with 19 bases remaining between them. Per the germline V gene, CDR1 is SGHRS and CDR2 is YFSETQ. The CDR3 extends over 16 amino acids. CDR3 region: CASSSPDIYEGTEAFF. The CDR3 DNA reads TGCGCCAGCAGCTCGCCGGACATTTACGAGGGCACTGAAGCTTTCTTT.

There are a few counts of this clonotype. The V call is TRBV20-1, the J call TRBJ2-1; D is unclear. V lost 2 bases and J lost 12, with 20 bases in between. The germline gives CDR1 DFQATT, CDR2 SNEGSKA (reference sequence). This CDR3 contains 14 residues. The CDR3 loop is CSARPLPIWEPQFF. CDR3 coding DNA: TGCAGTGCTAGACCCTTACCGATTTGGGAACCGCAGTTCTTC.

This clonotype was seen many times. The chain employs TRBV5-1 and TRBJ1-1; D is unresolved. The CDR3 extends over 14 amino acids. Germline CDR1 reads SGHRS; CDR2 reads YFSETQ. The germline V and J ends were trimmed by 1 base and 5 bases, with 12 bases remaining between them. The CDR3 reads CASSLMPENTEAFF. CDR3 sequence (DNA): TGCGCCAGCAGCTTGATGCCGGAGAATACTGAAGCTTTCTTT.

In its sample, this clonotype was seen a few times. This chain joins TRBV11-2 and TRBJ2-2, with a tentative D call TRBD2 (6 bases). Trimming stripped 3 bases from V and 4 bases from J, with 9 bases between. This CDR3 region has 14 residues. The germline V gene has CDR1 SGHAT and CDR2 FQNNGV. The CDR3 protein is CASSFRGSTGELFF. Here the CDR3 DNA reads TGTGCCAGCAGCTTTCGGGGGAGCACCGGGGAGCTGTTTTTT.

The CDR3, as DNA: TGCAGCGTTGGAGGGACTCCTGGGGCCAACGTCCTGACTTTC. It encodes CSVGGTPGANVLTF. The chain couples TRBV29-1 to TRBJ2-6, with a weak D call TRBD2 (6 bases). V lost 4 bases and J lost 2, with 9 bases in between. This CDR3 comprises 14 residues. CDR1 is SQVTM, CDR2 ANQGSEA, per germline. Supplemented by reference TRBV29-1 and TRBJ2-6, the full variable domain reads SAVISQKPSRDICQRGTSLTIQCQVDSQVTMMFWYRQQPGQSLTLIATANQGSEATYESGFVIDKFPISRPNLTFSTLTVSNMSPEDSSIYLCSVGGTPGANVLTFGAGSRLTVL.

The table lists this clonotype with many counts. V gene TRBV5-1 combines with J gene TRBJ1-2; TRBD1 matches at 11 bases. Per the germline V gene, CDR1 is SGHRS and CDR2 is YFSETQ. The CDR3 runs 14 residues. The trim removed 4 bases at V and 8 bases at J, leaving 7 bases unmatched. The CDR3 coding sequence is TGCGCCAGCAGCGGACAGGGGGCGCTTGGGGGCTACACCTTC. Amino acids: CASSGQGALGGYTF.

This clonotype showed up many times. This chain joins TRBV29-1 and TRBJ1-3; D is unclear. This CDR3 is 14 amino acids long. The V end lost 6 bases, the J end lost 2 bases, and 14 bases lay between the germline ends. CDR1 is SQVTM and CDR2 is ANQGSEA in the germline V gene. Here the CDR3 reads CSVGPRVAGNTIYF. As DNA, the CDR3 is TGCAGCGTCGGACCTAGGGTGGCTGGAAACACCATATATTTT. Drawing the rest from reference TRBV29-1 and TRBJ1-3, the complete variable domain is SAVISQKPSRDICQRGTSLTIQCQVDSQVTMMFWYRQQPGQSLTLIATANQGSEATYESGFVIDKFPISRPNLTFSTLTVSNMSPEDSSIYLCSVGPRVAGNTIYFGEGSWLTVV.

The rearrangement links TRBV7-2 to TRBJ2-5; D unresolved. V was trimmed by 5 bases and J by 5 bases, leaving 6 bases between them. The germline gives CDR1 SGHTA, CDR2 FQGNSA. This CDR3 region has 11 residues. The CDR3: CASSLPETQYF. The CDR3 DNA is TGTGCCAGCAGCCTGCCCGAGACCCAGTACTTC.

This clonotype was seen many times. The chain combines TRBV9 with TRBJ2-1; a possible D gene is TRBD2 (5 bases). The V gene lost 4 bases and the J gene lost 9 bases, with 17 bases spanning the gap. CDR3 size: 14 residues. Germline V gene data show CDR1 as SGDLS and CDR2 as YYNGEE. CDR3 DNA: TGTGCCAGCAGCTCTCGGATGTGGGAGCCTGAGCAGTTCTTC. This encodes CASSSRMWEPEQFF.

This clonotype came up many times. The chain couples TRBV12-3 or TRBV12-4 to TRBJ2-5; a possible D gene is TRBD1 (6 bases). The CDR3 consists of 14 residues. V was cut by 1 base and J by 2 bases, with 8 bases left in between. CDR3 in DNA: TGTGCCAGCAGTTTAGGGACAGTTCAAGAGACCCAGTACTTC. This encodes CASSLGTVQETQYF.

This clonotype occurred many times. The CDR3 nucleotides are TGCGCCAGCAGCGGAACCCAGGGTAACACTGAAGCTTTCTTT. This sequence encodes CASSGTQGNTEAFF. The chain carries TRBV5-1 and TRBJ1-1, with a tentative D call TRBD1 (5 bases). This CDR3 contains 14 residues. The germline V and J ends were trimmed by 4 bases and 2 bases, with 12 bases remaining between them. Germline values: CDR1 SGHRS, CDR2 YFSETQ.

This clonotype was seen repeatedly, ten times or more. The CDR3 DNA reads as TGCGCCAGCAGCCCGGCATTACGGAACTCCTATAATTCACCCCTCCACTTT. Amino acids: CASSPALRNSYNSPLHF. The chain uses TRBV5-1 and TRBJ1-6; D unresolved. The CDR3 sequence is 17 residues long. Germline V gene data show CDR1 as SGHRS and CDR2 as YFSETQ. V lost 4 bases, J lost 0 bases, and 14 bases lay in between.

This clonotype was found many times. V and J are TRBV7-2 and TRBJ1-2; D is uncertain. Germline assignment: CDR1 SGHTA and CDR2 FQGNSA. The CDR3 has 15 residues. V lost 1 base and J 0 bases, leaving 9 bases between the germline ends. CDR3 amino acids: CASSLGRISNYGYTF. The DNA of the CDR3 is TGTGCCAGCAGCTTAGGAAGGATTTCTAACTATGGCTACACCTTC.

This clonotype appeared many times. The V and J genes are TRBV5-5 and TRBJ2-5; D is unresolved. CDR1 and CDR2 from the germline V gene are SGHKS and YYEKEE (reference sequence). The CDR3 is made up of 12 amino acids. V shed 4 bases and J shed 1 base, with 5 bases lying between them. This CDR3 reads CASSLSQETQYF. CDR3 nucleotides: TGTGCCAGCAGCCTCTCCCAAGAGACCCAGTACTTC.

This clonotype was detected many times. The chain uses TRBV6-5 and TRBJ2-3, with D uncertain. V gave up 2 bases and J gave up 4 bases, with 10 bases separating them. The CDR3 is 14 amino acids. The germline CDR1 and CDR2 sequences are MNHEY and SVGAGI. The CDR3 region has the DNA TGTGCCAGCAGTTACGTCGGAGAGGCAGATACGCAGTATTTT. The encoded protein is CASSYVGEADTQYF.

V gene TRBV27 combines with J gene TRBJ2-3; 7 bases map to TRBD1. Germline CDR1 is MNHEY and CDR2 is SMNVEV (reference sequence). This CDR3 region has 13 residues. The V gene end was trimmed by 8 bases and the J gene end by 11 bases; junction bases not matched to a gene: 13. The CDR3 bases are TGTGCCAGCGCCAGACAGGGCCACTACGAGCAGTATTTT. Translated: CASARQGHYEQYF.

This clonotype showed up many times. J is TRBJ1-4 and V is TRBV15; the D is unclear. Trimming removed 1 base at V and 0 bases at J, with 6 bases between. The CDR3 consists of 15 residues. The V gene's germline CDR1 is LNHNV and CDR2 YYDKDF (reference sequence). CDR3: CATSRGEATNEKLFF. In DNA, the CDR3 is TGTGCCACCAGCAGAGGGGAGGCAACTAATGAAAAACTGTTTTTT.